The 10 T cell receptor beta chains given below trace back to one sample, sequenced in a study of identifying expanded T cells in peripheral blood. Profiled with immunoSEQ multiplex PCR; TCRdb holds only in-frame clones, not every one. The repertoire holds roughly 90,000 clones, around 83% seen once, with less than 5% in the top ten. The material sequenced was blood. The receptors were sampled from a person between 18 and 75 years old in good health.

This chain links TRBV6-1 with TRBJ1-1, with a possible D match to TRBD1 (5 bases). Germline CDR1 and CDR2: MNHNS and SASEGT. CDR3 length: 14 amino acids. V was trimmed by 4 bases and J by 3 bases, leaving 12 bases between them. Here the CDR3 reads CASSGIGGHTEAFF. In DNA form, the CDR3 reads TGTGCCAGCAGTGGGATCGGGGGACACACTGAAGCTTTCTTT.

This clone appeared once. The rearrangement uses TRBV28 and TRBJ2-7; possibly TRBD1 for D (5 bases). Per germline, CDR1 MDHEN and CDR2 SYDVKM. The CDR3 runs 15 residues. Trimming cost V 2 bases and J 0 bases, with 11 bases left between them. The CDR3 DNA is TGTGCCAGCAGTTTAACAGGTTCCCTCTCCTACGAGCAGTACTTC. Its translation: CASSLTGSLSYEQYF.

The chain employs TRBV7-6 and TRBJ2-7; perhaps D is TRBD1 or TRBD2 (6 bases each). The germline V gene has CDR1 SGHVS and CDR2 FNYEAQ. CDR3 length: 15 amino acids. The V gene lost 3 bases and the J gene lost 2 bases, with 14 bases spanning the gap. The CDR3 DNA reads TGTGCCAGCAGCTTGCATGCGGGACAAACCTACGAGCAGTACTTC. As protein: CASSLHAGQTYEQYF. Together with reference TRBV7-6 and TRBJ2-7, the CDR3 gives the full variable domain: GAGVSQSPRYKVTKRGQDVALRCDPISGHVSLYWYRQALGQGPEFLTYFNYEAQQDKSGLPNDRFSAERPEGSISTLTIQRTEQRDSAMYRCASSLHAGQTYEQYFGPGTRLTVT.

The V and J genes are TRBV28 and TRBJ2-5, with TRBD1 matching over 9 bases. CDR3 size: 15 residues. Germline trimming cut 6 bases from V and 4 bases from J; bases unmatched to any gene: 9. CDR1 and CDR2 from the germline V gene are MDHEN and SYDVKM. The CDR3 sequence: CASRDRGSRLETQYF. CDR3 nucleotide sequence: TGTGCCAGCAGGGACAGGGGTTCAAGATTAGAGACCCAGTACTTC.

The V gene is TRBV7-9, the J gene TRBJ1-2; 10 bases are shared with TRBD1. CDR3 length: 19 amino acids. In germline, CDR1 is SEHNR, CDR2 FQNEAQ (reference sequence). Trimming at V came to 2 bases and at J to 8 bases, leaving 20 bases not matched to a gene. The DNA of the CDR3 is TGTGCCAGCAGCTTATCGAGGGCATTATCTTCGGACAGGGGGTCCGGCTACACCTTC. It yields the protein CASSLSRALSSDRGSGYTF. Filled out from reference TRBV7-9 and TRBJ1-2, the complete variable domain reads DTGVSQNPRHKITKRGQNVTFRCDPISEHNRLYWYRQTLGQGPEFLTYFQNEAQLEKSRLLSDRFSAERPKGSFSTLEIQRTEQGDSAMYLCASSLSRALSSDRGSGYTFGSGTRLTVV.

The chain joins TRBV5-6 to TRBJ2-5; perhaps TRBD1 as D (6 bases). There are 14 residues in the CDR3. CDR1 is SGHDT, CDR2 YYEEEE, per germline. Trimming left V 0 bases short and J 2 bases short, with 8 bases between. The CDR3 nucleotides are TGTGCCAGCAGCTTGGACAGGGTGCAAGAGACCCAGTACTTC. Amino acid sequence: CASSLDRVQETQYF.

This rearrangement joins TRBV11-3 to TRBJ2-7; D not certain. The V end lost 5 bases, the J end lost 0 bases, and 8 bases lay between the germline ends. The CDR3 has 13 residues. Germline V gene sequence: CDR1 SGHNT, CDR2 YENEEA. The DNA of the CDR3 is TGTGCCAGCAGCACCGGGCCCTCCTACGAGCAGTACTTC. This gives the protein CASSTGPSYEQYF.

This chain connects TRBV6-5 to TRBJ1-1, with D possibly TRBD1 on 5 matching bases. The CDR3 contains 13 residues. Germline V gene lookup returns CDR1 MNHEY and CDR2 SVGAGI. V was shortened by 2 bases and J by 4 bases, with 8 bases between the two germline ends. CDR3 loop: CASSYRRGTEAFF. In DNA form, the CDR3 reads TGTGCCAGCAGTTACAGGAGGGGCACTGAAGCTTTCTTT.

This clone was picked up a small number of times. J is TRBJ1-1 and V is TRBV30; D is possibly TRBD1 (5 bases). The CDR3 covers 13 residues. Deletions cut 7 bases from V and 0 bases from J, with 12 bases between. CDR1 is GTSNPN and CDR2 is SVGIG in the germline V gene (reference sequence). CDR3 loop: CASGPAMNTEAFF. CDR3 DNA: TGTGCCTCGGGACCTGCAATGAACACTGAAGCTTTCTTT.

This sequence joins TRBV18 and TRBJ2-5; perhaps TRBD2 as D (5 bases). The CDR3 runs to 11 residues. Trimming removed 5 bases at V and 7 bases at J, with 8 bases between. The germline CDR1 and CDR2 sequences are KGHSH and LQKENI. The chain's CDR3 is CASSSRGTQYF. CDR3 DNA: TGTGCCAGCTCAAGCCGGGGGACCCAGTACTTC.